What follows are 20 T cell receptor beta chains derived from one specimen sequenced in a study of CD8+CD57+ T cells in acquired aplastic anemia. For CDR3 and TCR beta VDJ profiling, genomic DNA was the template used. TCRdb re-called the reads through MiXCR, storing one row per CDR3 protein. Of about 120,000 distinct CDR3 sequences listed, about 50% are singletons. Selection for sequencing was limited to patients who had shown CD8+CD57+ cell expansion by flow cytometry. The sequencing input was sorted CD4+, CD8+, or CD8+CD57+ T cells (not recorded which) from PBMCs. Every receptor here comes from a human donor with aplastic anemia.

The J gene is TRBJ2-3, the V gene TRBV5-1; D remains unclear. There are 13 residues in the CDR3. With 4 bases removed from V and 6 bases from J, the gap between germline ends came to 12 bases. The V gene's germline CDR1 is SGHRS and CDR2 YFSETQ. The CDR3 DNA sequence: TGCGCCAGCAGCCTTAGGACGGAGGATACGCAGTATTTT. Translation gives CASSLRTEDTQYF.

Only one count was recorded for this clonotype. The junction does not match germline at one end; this may be a read error. The CDR3 nucleotides are TGTGCCAGCAGTTTCGGGACTAGCGGGGGCCAAGAGACCCAGTACTTC. The encoded protein is CASSFGTSGGQETQYF. The J gene is TRBJ2-5, the V gene TRBV10-3, with TRBD2 matching 14 bases. Germline CDR1 ENHRY, CDR2 SYGVKD. CDR3 length equals 16 residues.

This clonotype was detected only once. The V and J genes are TRBV7-8 and TRBJ1-6; D is ambiguous. Germline V gene sequence: CDR1 SGHVS, CDR2 FQNEAQ. V was shortened by 5 bases and J by 10 bases, with 15 bases between the two germline ends. The CDR3 extends over 14 amino acids. The CDR3 DNA sequence: TGTGCCAGCAGCACCTTCACCGTTGGCTCACCCCTCCACTTT. Its protein product is CASSTFTVGSPLHF.

This sequence joins TRBV15 and TRBJ2-3; no definite D call. Trimming cost V 6 bases and J 3 bases, with 7 bases left between them. The CDR3 covers 12 residues. Germline V lookup: CDR1 LNHNV, CDR2 YYDKDF (reference sequence). The CDR3 reads CATRHGTDTQYF. In DNA, the CDR3 is TGTGCCACCAGACACGGGACAGATACGCAGTATTTT. The whole variable domain, remainder taken from reference TRBV15 and TRBJ2-3, is DAMVIQNPRYQVTQFGKPVTLSCSQTLNHNVMYWYQQKSSQAPKLLFHYYDKDFNNEADTPDNFQSRRPNTSFCFLDIRSPGLGDTAMYLCATRHGTDTQYFGPGTRLTVL.

The table lists this clonotype with a few counts. This chain uses TRBV27 with TRBJ2-3; D not resolved. The germline gives CDR1 MNHEY, CDR2 SMNVEV (reference sequence). The CDR3 covers 15 residues. V gave up 5 bases and J gave up 0 bases, with 12 bases separating them. The CDR3 coding sequence is TGTGCCAGCAGTGATCGGAGTTCTAGCACAGATACGCAGTATTTT. Translated, it gives CASSDRSSSTDTQYF.

This clonotype was observed a few times. The chain has TRBV28 and TRBJ1-2; D unresolved. CDR1 is MDHEN and CDR2 is SYDVKM in the germline V gene. Trimming shortened V by 5 bases and J by 5 bases, and 15 bases separated the two germline ends. This CDR3 spans 14 amino acids. The DNA for the CDR3 is TGTGCCAGCAGTCCCCTGATTGGTGGGTATGGCTACACCTTC. Protein sequence: CASSPLIGGYGYTF.

The rearrangement joins TRBV10-3 to TRBJ1-6; D is ambiguous. CDR1 and CDR2 (germline): ENHRY, SYGVKD. The CDR3 has 16 amino acids. Trimming shortened V by 6 bases and J by 0 bases, and 12 bases separated the two germline ends. The CDR3: CAIRDSHASYNSPLHF. In DNA, the CDR3 is TGTGCCATCAGGGACTCTCACGCCTCCTATAATTCACCCCTCCACTTT.

A word on this clonotype: The junction departs from the called germline gene at one end, perhaps through a read error. The rearrangement joins TRBV7-9 to TRBJ2-7, with a possible D match to TRBD1 (5 bases). CDR1 is SEHNR and CDR2 is FQNEAQ in the germline V gene (reference sequence). CDR3 size: 13 residues. Written as DNA, the CDR3 is TGTGCCAGCGGCTTAGCAGGGTCCTACGAGCAGTACTTC. It encodes CASGLAGSYEQYF.

This sequence joins TRBV6-4 and TRBJ2-1, with 9 bases lining up with TRBD2. Germline trimming cut 2 bases from V and 3 bases from J; bases unmatched to any gene: 2. Germline V gives CDR1 MRHNA, CDR2 SNTAGT. The CDR3 runs 15 residues. This chain's CDR3 is CASSDHSGGYNEQFF. CDR3 in DNA: TGTGCCAGCAGTGACCATAGCGGGGGCTACAATGAGCAGTTCTTC.

The V gene is TRBV24-1, the J gene TRBJ2-1, with TRBD2 matching over 7 bases. Trimming at V came to 9 bases and at J to 8 bases, leaving 9 bases not matched to a gene. This CDR3 is built from 13 residues. Germline CDR1 and CDR2: KGHDR and SFDVKD. CDR3 nucleotide sequence: TGTGCCACCTGGGGGGGGAGTGGCCATGAGCAGTTCTTC. This gives the protein CATWGGSGHEQFF.

At least ten counts were recorded for this clonotype. V is TRBV19 and J is TRBJ2-1; 7 bases match TRBD1. CDR3 length: 15 amino acids. Germline loops: CDR1 LNHDA, CDR2 SQIVND (reference sequence). The V segment lost 1 base and the J segment 3 bases; nucleotides outside the gene matches: 3. For the CDR3, the DNA is TGTGCCAGTAGTATAGCCCAGGGGGACTACAATGAGCAGTTCTTC. Amino acids: CASSIAQGDYNEQFF.

The V and J genes are TRBV24-1 and TRBJ2-3; D perhaps matches TRBD1 (6 bases). Germline lookup yields CDR1 KGHDR and CDR2 SFDVKD. V lost 4 bases and J lost 3, with 16 bases in between. The CDR3 contains 16 residues. Here the CDR3 reads CATSDPGKGETDTQYF. CDR3 nucleotides: TGTGCCACCAGTGACCCCGGAAAGGGGGAAACAGATACGCAGTATTTT.

This clonotype was seen ten or more times. The chain uses TRBV6-2 or TRBV6-3 and TRBJ2-6; 8 nucleotides agree with TRBD2. Germline V gene sequence: CDR1 MNHEY, CDR2 SVGEGT. The CDR3 covers 18 residues. V was pared by 2 bases and J by 3 bases, with 9 bases of the junction left unmatched. CDR3 in amino acids: CASSYISGGSGGANVLTF. CDR3 in DNA: TGTGCCAGCAGTTACATATCGGGGGGGTCCGGTGGGGCCAACGTCCTGACTTTC.

This clonotype was counted ten times or more. The chain couples TRBV6-6 to TRBJ1-5; D is unclear. CDR3 length: 14 amino acids. Trimming took 2 bases from V and 5 from J, leaving 10 bases between them. Germline V gives CDR1 MNHNY, CDR2 SVGAGI (reference sequence). CDR3 coding DNA: TGTGCCAGCAGTTACCCAGGCACCGATCAGCCCCAGCATTTT. Amino acid sequence: CASSYPGTDQPQHF.

The chain recombines TRBV25-1 with TRBJ2-3, with D possibly TRBD1 on 6 matching bases. The CDR3 is made up of 16 amino acids. CDR1 and CDR2 from the germline V gene are MGHDK and SYGVNS. Trimming stripped 3 bases from V and 2 bases from J, with 15 bases between. This CDR3 reads CASSDFWGPFTDTQYF. The CDR3 region has the DNA TGTGCCAGCAGTGACTTTTGGGGGCCGTTCACAGATACGCAGTATTTT. Using reference TRBV25-1 and TRBJ2-3 for the parts outside the CDR3, the full variable domain is EADIYQTPRYLVIGTGKKITLECSQTMGHDKMYWYQQDPGMELHLIHYSYGVNSTEKGDLSSESTVSRIRTEHFPLTLESARPSHTSQYLCASSDFWGPFTDTQYFGPGTRLTVL.

This clonotype has just a few counts. This sequence joins TRBV20-1 and TRBJ1-6; D is uncertain. V dropped 1 base and J dropped 4 bases, with 5 bases sitting between them. Germline CDR1 is DFQATT and CDR2 is SNEGSKA (reference sequence). This CDR3 comprises 13 residues. CDR3: CSARGSYNSPLHF. The CDR3 DNA follows: TGCAGTGCTAGAGGCTCGTATAATTCACCCCTCCACTTT.

V gene TRBV7-9 combines with J gene TRBJ2-5; 8 nucleotides match TRBD1. Looked up from germline, CDR1 is SEHNR and CDR2 is FQNEAQ (reference sequence). V trimming: 5 bases; J trimming: 1 base; junction bases outside the gene matches: 3. CDR3 length: 14 residues. As DNA, the CDR3 is TGTGCCAGCAGCCAAGGACAGGGCCAAGAGACCCAGTACTTC. It translates to CASSQGQGQETQYF.

The chain has TRBV12-3 or TRBV12-4 and TRBJ1-1; weak D call: TRBD1 (6 bases). Trimming removed 3 bases from V and 4 bases from J, with 9 bases in between. The CDR3 extends over 13 amino acids. The CDR3 DNA is TGTGCCAGCAGTTTCCAGGGGCTCACTGAAGCTTTCTTT. This sequence encodes CASSFQGLTEAFF.

This clonotype appeared once. The chain combines TRBV24-1 with TRBJ2-1; 9 nucleotides agree with TRBD2. Germline CDR1 and CDR2: KGHDR and SFDVKD. This CDR3 has 16 amino acids. V was pared by 2 bases and J by 4 bases, with 5 bases of the junction left unmatched. The CDR3 sequence is CATSDSGLAGYNEQFF. CDR3 nucleotide sequence: TGTGCCACCAGTGATTCGGGCCTAGCGGGATACAATGAGCAGTTCTTC.

The chain is built from TRBV6-1 and TRBJ2-7; D may be TRBD1 (6 bases). Germline loops: CDR1 MNHNS, CDR2 SASEGT. The CDR3 sequence is 15 residues long. V lost 1 base and J 2 bases, leaving 12 bases between the germline ends. The DNA of the CDR3 is TGTGCCAGCAGTGAAGTCGGGCAGGGGACCTACGAGCAGTACTTC. Translating it yields CASSEVGQGTYEQYF.